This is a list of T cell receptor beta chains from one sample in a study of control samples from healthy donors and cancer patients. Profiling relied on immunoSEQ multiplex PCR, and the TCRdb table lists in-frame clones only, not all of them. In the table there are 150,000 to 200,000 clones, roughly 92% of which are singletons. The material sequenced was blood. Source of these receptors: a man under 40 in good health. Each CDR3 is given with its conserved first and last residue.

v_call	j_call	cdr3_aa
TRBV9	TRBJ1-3	CASSANSGNTIYF
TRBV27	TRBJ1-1	CASSLSGATEAFF
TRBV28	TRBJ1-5	CASSLSRDSQPQHF
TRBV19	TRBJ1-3	CASSGQGGSGNTIYF
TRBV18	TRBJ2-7	CASSPPLGGRGQQYF
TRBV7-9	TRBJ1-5	CASSRQDGQPQHF
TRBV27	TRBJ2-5	CASSSQTRLETQYF
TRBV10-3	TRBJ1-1	CAIRQGATNTEAFF
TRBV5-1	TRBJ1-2	CASSPGQGYGYTF
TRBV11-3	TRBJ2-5	CASRTQGTGATKYQETQYF
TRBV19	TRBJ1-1	CASSIGNTEAFF
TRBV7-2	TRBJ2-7	CASSSRGGYEQYF
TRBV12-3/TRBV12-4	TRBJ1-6	CASRLNVNSPLHF
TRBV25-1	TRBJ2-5	CASRQPGQSGTQYF
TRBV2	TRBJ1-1	CASSPGEMNTEAFF
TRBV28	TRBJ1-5	CASSQWGFRQPQHF
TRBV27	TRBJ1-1	CASSLLAGPNTEAFF
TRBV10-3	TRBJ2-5	CAISSQETQYF
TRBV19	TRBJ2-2	CASSSSGRAGTGELFF
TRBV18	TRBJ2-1	CASSPPTNNEQFF
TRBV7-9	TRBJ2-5	CASSLSLGLQETQYF
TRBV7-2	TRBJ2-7	CASSSNAASYEQYF
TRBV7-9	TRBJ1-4	CASSLGMREKLFF
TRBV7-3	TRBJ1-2	CARTSGGRDVYGYTF
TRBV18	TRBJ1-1	CASSSIGQENTEAFF
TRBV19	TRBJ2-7	CASSIGQGVEQYF
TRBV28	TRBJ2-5	CASSFYRVTAETQYF
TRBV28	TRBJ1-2	CASRLHPGGFYGYTF
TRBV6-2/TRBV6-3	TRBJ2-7	CASSYRTIFSYEQYF
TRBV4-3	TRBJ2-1	CASSTSPSGAYNEQFF
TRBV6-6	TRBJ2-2	CASRTDGNTGELFF
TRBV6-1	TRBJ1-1	CASSERFPDRETFF
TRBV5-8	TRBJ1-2	CASRLLLTSNYGYTF
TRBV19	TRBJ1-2	CASTDRPTGEFYGYTF
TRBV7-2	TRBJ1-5	CASSYKGGDQPQHF
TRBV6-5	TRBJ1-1	CASRREMNTEAFF
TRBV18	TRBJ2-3	CASSPYGGGPTDTQYF
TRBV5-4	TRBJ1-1	CASSYGTGEWGEAFF